This TCR beta chain was recovered during a study of identical twins. TCRdb passed the 5' RACE reads through MiXCR, listing each CDR3 protein once. Of 400,000 to 550,000 distinct CDR3 sequences detected, about 20% appear once; the ten largest clones hold 0.8% to 1%. There are 12 residues in the CDR3. Germline assignment: CDR1 MNHEY and CDR2 SVGAGI. The V end was cut by 5 bases, the J end by 9 bases, with 11 bases between. This clonotype was found a few times. These sequences were also reported in another study, on T cells expressing NK-cell markers.

This sequence joins TRBV6-5 and TRBJ2-1; D is perhaps TRBD2 (5 bases). Sequencing used CD4+ T cells sorted from blood. The clonotype originates from a woman aged 18-35 years in good health. The CDR3 protein is CASSILELEQFF. CDR3 DNA sequence: TGTGCCAGCAGTATACTAGAGCTTGAGCAGTTCTTC.